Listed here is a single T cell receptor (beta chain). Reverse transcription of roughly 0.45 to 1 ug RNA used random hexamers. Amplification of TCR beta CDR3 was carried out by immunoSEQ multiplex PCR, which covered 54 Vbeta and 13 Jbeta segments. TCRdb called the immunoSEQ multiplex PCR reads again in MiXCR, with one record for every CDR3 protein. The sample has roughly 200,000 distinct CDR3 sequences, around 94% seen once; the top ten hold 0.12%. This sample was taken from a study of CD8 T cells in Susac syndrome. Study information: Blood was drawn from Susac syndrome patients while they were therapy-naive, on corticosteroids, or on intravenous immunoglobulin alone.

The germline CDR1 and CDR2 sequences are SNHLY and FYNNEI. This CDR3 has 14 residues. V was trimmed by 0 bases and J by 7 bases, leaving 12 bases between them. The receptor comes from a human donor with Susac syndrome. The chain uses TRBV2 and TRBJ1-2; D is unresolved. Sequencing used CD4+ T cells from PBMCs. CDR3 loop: CASSEAGEAGGYTF. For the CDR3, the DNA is TGTGCCAGCAGTGAAGCCGGGGAGGCTGGTGGCTACACCTTC.